The rows below give T cell receptor beta chains drawn from one sample of a study of T cells in Graves' hyperthyroidism and ophthalmopathy. TCRdb processed the multiplex PCR reads anew with MiXCR; each CDR3 protein has one entry. The data show hundreds of thousands of distinct CDR3 sequences, roughly a third seen once. Input material: blood. The receptors shown here come from a woman between 40 and 50 years old with Graves' hyperthyroidism. The CDR3 runs from the conserved cysteine through the conserved F or W. A D gene is named only where the DNA matches it firmly. A row's size may be missing; if present it is once, few, many or a size class.

d_call	cdr3_length	v_call	j_call	clone_size	cdr3_nt	cdr3_aa
TRBD2	14	TRBV6-5	TRBJ2-5	few	TGTGCCAGCAAAGGACTAGCTACCCAAGAGACCCAGTACTTC	CASKGLATQETQYF
-	14	TRBV14	TRBJ2-3	-	TGTGCCAGCAGCTCGGGTAGTATATTCGATACGCAGTATTTT	CASSSGSIFDTQYF
-	12	TRBV12-3/TRBV12-4	TRBJ1-1	-	TGTGCCAGCAGTACCATCGGGTTTGAAGCTTTCTTT	CASSTIGFEAFF
-	14	TRBV12-3/TRBV12-4	TRBJ1-5	many	TGTGCCAGCAGTTTATGGGGGTCCAATCAGCCCCAGCATTTT	CASSLWGSNQPQHF
TRBD2	14	TRBV29-1	TRBJ2-5	-	TGCAGCGTTTCGAGGGAGGGGTCACAAGAGGCCCAGTACTTC	CSVSREGSQEAQYF
-	12	TRBV29-1	TRBJ1-4	many	TGCAGCGCCGGGGGGGGGAGTGAAAAACTGTTTTTT	CSAGGGSEKLFF
-	16	TRBV12-3/TRBV12-4	TRBJ2-2	-	TGTGCCAGCAGTTTAGCAACGGCCGATTACACCGGGGAGCTGTTTTTT	CASSLATADYTGELFF
-	15	TRBV4-3	TRBJ1-1	-	TGCGCCAGCAGCCAAGAGAGAGCGGGGAACACTGAAGCTTTCTTT	CASSQERAGNTEAFF
-	16	TRBV7-2	TRBJ2-2	few	TGTGCCAGCGGGCAACGGACTTCGACGAACACCGGGGAGCTGTTTTTT	CASGQRTSTNTGELFF
-	11	TRBV14	TRBJ2-7	many	TGTGCCAGCAGCCAAGTAAACGAGCAGTACTTC	CASSQVNEQYF
-	15	TRBV10-1	TRBJ2-2	many	TGCGCCAGCCGTCCCGAGGGATCGAACACCGGGGAGCTGTTTTTT	CASRPEGSNTGELFF
-	14	TRBV12-3/TRBV12-4	TRBJ1-2	many	TGTGCCAGCAGTTTAAGGAGGAACTACTATGGCTACACCTTC	CASSLRRNYYGYTF
-	16	TRBV27	TRBJ2-5	few	TGTGCCAGCAGTGAGAAAGTGGACTACTGGCAAGAGACCCAGTACTTC	CASSEKVDYWQETQYF
-	14	TRBV29-1	TRBJ1-3	many	TGCAGCGTTGAAGAGGTCGTCTCTGGAAACACCATATATTTT	CSVEEVVSGNTIYF
TRBD1	15	TRBV20-1	TRBJ1-4	few	TGCAGTGCTACCAGGCAGGGGGCACGATTTGAAAAACTGTTTTTT	CSATRQGARFEKLFF
TRBD1	16	TRBV7-2	TRBJ2-7	many	TGTGCCAGCAGCCCTCAAGTACAGGGGGTAGGCTACGAGCAGTACTTC	CASSPQVQGVGYEQYF
-	14	TRBV3-1	TRBJ1-1	-	TGTGCCAGCAGCGTCAGGGGTTCCAACACTGAAGCTCTCTTT	CASSVRGSNTEALF
TRBD2	13	TRBV11-2	TRBJ2-2	few	TGTGCCAGCATCCCGGGAGGGGCCGGGGAGCTGTTTTTT	CASIPGGAGELFF